A selection of T cell receptor beta chains follows, all from one sample in a study of CD8 T cells in Susac syndrome. MiXCR, run by TCRdb on the immunoSEQ multiplex PCR reads, gives a single entry per CDR3 protein. The sample gives over 150,000 distinct CDR3 sequences, more than 95% of which show up once; around 0.12% is in the top ten. What was sequenced was CD4+ T cells from PBMCs. All receptors come from a human donor with Susac syndrome. CDR3s include the opening cysteine and the closing phenylalanine or tryptophan. Each record gives: V gene, J gene, clone size, D gene, CDR3 DNA, CDR3 protein. A D gene is named only where the DNA matches it firmly. The size entry is marked missing in some rows and otherwise reads once, few, many or a size class.

TRBV9,TRBJ2-1,once,.,TGTGCCAGCAGCGCGATAGCCCACAATGAGCAGTTCTTC,CASSAIAHNEQFF
TRBV7-3,TRBJ2-3,few,.,TGTGCCAGCAGCCAAGGCGCCTCTAGCACAGATACGCAGTATTTT,CASSQGASSTDTQYF
TRBV20-1,TRBJ2-7,.,.,TGCAGTGCAGCCGGGGCCCCCTACGAGCAGTACTTC,CSAAGAPYEQYF
TRBV5-1,TRBJ2-1,.,TRBD2,TGCGCCAGCAGCTTTGGCTTGTCTAGCGGGTACAATGAGCAGTTCTTC,CASSFGLSSGYNEQFF
TRBV30,TRBJ1-1,.,.,TGTGCCTGGAGTGCCGGACAGTCGAACACTGAAGCTTTCTTT,CAWSAGQSNTEAFF
TRBV5-1,TRBJ2-5,.,TRBD2,TGCGCCAGCAGCTTGGGGAGAAGCGGGGGGGCCGAAGAGACCCAGTACTTC,CASSLGRSGGAEETQYF
TRBV7-9,TRBJ2-1,once,TRBD1,TGTGCCAGCAGCCCCGGACAGGGGGCATCAGCTGAGCAGTTCTTC,CASSPGQGASAEQFF
TRBV5-1,TRBJ1-2,.,.,TGCGCCAGCAGCTTGGATAGGGGAGCTAACTATGGCTACACCTTC,CASSLDRGANYGYTF
TRBV24-1,TRBJ2-1,.,TRBD2,TGTGCCACCAGTGATCCCAGCGGGAGTGGAGATGAGCAGTTCTTC,CATSDPSGSGDEQFF
TRBV4-2,TRBJ2-1,.,TRBD2,TGTGCCAGCAGCCTAGGGACTAGCGGTACAAGCTCCTACAATGAGCAGTTCTTC,CASSLGTSGTSSYNEQFF
TRBV15,TRBJ2-5,.,.,TGTGCCACCAGCAGAGAACCCCTGGGGGCGCAAGAGACCCAGTACTTC,CATSREPLGAQETQYF
TRBV3-1,TRBJ1-4,.,TRBD1,TGTGCCAGCAGCAGACAGGGACTAAGTGAAAAACTGTTTTTT,CASSRQGLSEKLFF
TRBV5-8,TRBJ1-2,.,.,TGTGCCAGCAGCCAGGGACTTGTGGGTGGCTACACCTTC,CASSQGLVGGYTF
TRBV5-6,TRBJ2-7,.,TRBD2,TGTGCCAGCAGCTTGGGACTAGCGGGAGGCATCTACGAGCAGTACTTC,CASSLGLAGGIYEQYF
TRBV5-1,TRBJ1-2,.,.,TGCGCCAGCAGCTACGGGACGGCCACCTCAGGCTACACCTTC,CASSYGTATSGYTF
TRBV20-1,TRBJ2-7,.,TRBD2,TGCAGTGCTAGCCGACTAGCGGGAGAGTCCTACGAGCAGTACTTC,CSASRLAGESYEQYF
TRBV11-2,TRBJ2-7,.,.,TGTGCCAGCAGCTTGGCCGGGTCCACGGGGGAGCAGTACTTC,CASSLAGSTGEQYF
TRBV7-2,TRBJ2-3,.,TRBD2,TGTGCCAGCAGCTTATTAACTAGCGGGACCTGGGGGGCAGATACGCAGTATTTT,CASSLLTSGTWGADTQYF
TRBV4-1,TRBJ1-4,.,.,TGCGCCAGCAGCCAAGCCTCCACAGGGCTTAATGAAAAACTGTTTTTT,CASSQASTGLNEKLFF
TRBV28,TRBJ1-5,.,TRBD1,TGTGCCAGCAGCTCATTTAGGGACAGGGGGAATCAGCCCCAGCATTTT,CASSSFRDRGNQPQHF
TRBV13,TRBJ2-3,.,TRBD1,TGTGCCAGCAGAGACAGGGCCAGGGGAACAGATACGCAGTATTTT,CASRDRARGTDTQYF
TRBV14,TRBJ1-2,once,.,TGTGCCAGCAGCCATCGAGGTGGCTACACCTTC,CASSHRGGYTF
TRBV9,TRBJ2-2,few,.,TGTGCCAGCAGCGAAGGGGTGACCGGGGAGCTGTTTTTT,CASSEGVTGELFF
TRBV19,TRBJ1-5,.,TRBD1,TGTGCCAGTAGTCCGGACAGGGAAACTTTCAATCAGCCCCAGCATTTT,CASSPDRETFNQPQHF
TRBV20-1,TRBJ1-3,.,.,TGCAGTGCTAGACCGACAGCCCAGGGAAACACCATATATTTT,CSARPTAQGNTIYF
TRBV28,TRBJ1-5,.,.,TGTGCCAGCACCCGGGGAGGGTCCAATCAGCCCCAGCATTTT,CASTRGGSNQPQHF
TRBV19,TRBJ1-2,.,TRBD1,TGTGCCAGTAGGGGACAGATGTATGGCTACACCTTC,CASRGQMYGYTF
TRBV28,TRBJ2-2,.,TRBD1,TGTGCCAGCAGTTCAGGGACAGTGAACACCGGGGAGCTGTTTTTT,CASSSGTVNTGELFF
TRBV25-1,TRBJ1-1,.,.,TGTGCCAGCAGTGACTCAGGCAGGGTTGGCACTGAAGCTTTCTTT,CASSDSGRVGTEAFF
TRBV7-2,TRBJ2-4,.,.,TGTGCCAGCAGCTTAAGAGTCTTGGCCAAAAACATTCAGTACTTC,CASSLRVLAKNIQYF
TRBV7-8,TRBJ2-1,.,TRBD2,TGTGCCAGCAGCGACGATGCTAGCGGCATATCCTACAATGAGCAGTTCTTC,CASSDDASGISYNEQFF
TRBV7-9,TRBJ1-1,.,TRBD1,TGTGCCAGCAGCACCCTCAGGACAGGTGCGGCGAACACTGAAGCTTTCTTT,CASSTLRTGAANTEAFF
TRBV20-1,TRBJ2-5,.,.,TGCAGTGCTAGAGATCCCATACAAGAGACCCAGTACTTC,CSARDPIQETQYF
TRBV29-1,TRBJ2-3,.,TRBD1,TGCAGCGTTGGAGAGACAGGGGGCGAAAATACGCAGTATTTT,CSVGETGGENTQYF
TRBV29-1,TRBJ1-1,.,.,TGCAGCGTTGAGTGGCAGGGACGAAGGCGAGCTTTCTTT,CSVEWQGRRRAFF
TRBV28,TRBJ2-1,.,TRBD2,TGTGCCAGCAGTCCCGGACTAGCGGTGAGATACAATGAGCAGTTCTTC,CASSPGLAVRYNEQFF
TRBV30,TRBJ2-7,.,.,TGTGCCTGGAGTAATGGTGGCTACGAGCAGTACTTC,CAWSNGGYEQYF
TRBV2,TRBJ1-2,.,.,TGTGCCAGCAAGGTCGGCTATGGCTACACCTTC,CASKVGYGYTF
TRBV5-6,TRBJ1-2,.,.,TGTGCCAGCAGCTTGGGAGTCGGTGCCGATGGCTACACCTTC,CASSLGVGADGYTF
TRBV5-4,TRBJ2-1,.,TRBD2,TGTGCCAGCAGCGTACCGGGACTAGCTGACAATGAGCAGTTCTTC,CASSVPGLADNEQFF
TRBV6-2/TRBV6-3,TRBJ2-1,once,.,TGTGCCAGCAGTCGCTCCTCGAGGGTCGGGTTCTCCTACAATGAGCAGTTCTTC,CASSRSSRVGFSYNEQFF
TRBV7-2,TRBJ2-2,.,.,TGTGCCAGCCCCTCGGGCGCGGCGAACACCGGGGAGCTGTTTTTT,CASPSGAANTGELFF
TRBV3-1,TRBJ1-3,.,.,TGTGCCAGCAGCCAAGAAGACACCATATATTTT,CASSQEDTIYF
TRBV10-3,TRBJ2-2,.,.,TGTGCCATCAGTGAGTCGGGCAGGGGCGGGAGTAACACCGGGGAGCTGTTTTTT,CAISESGRGGSNTGELFF
TRBV7-9,TRBJ2-7,few,TRBD2,TGTGCCAGCAGCCGGTCCTCCGCTAGCGGACTTTACGAGCAGTACTTC,CASSRSSASGLYEQYF
TRBV6-5,TRBJ2-5,.,.,TGTGCCAGCAGTCGGACGGAGATAGAGACCCAGTACTTC,CASSRTEIETQYF
TRBV6-2/TRBV6-3,TRBJ2-5,.,.,TGTGCCAGCAGTTACAGTTCTGTCGAGACCCAGTACTTC,CASSYSSVETQYF
TRBV28,TRBJ2-3,once,.,TGTGCCAGCACCCCTGACCCAATAGTGCAGTATTTT,CASTPDPIVQYF
TRBV5-1,TRBJ2-1,.,.,TGCGCCAGCAGGTCTACACAGGGATACAATGAGCAGTTCTTC,CASRSTQGYNEQFF
TRBV5-1,TRBJ2-7,.,TRBD2,TGCGCCAGCGGCCCGGGACTAGCGGGAGTTAACGAGCAGTACTTC,CASGPGLAGVNEQYF
TRBV4-3,TRBJ2-5,.,TRBD1,TGCGCCAGCAGCCAAGAAGCTGGGACAGGGGGGAGAGAGACCCAGTACTTC,CASSQEAGTGGRETQYF